This T cell receptor beta chain derives from a study of shared clonotypes between healthy human individuals. The study drew all its donors from Caucasian adults living in Nashville, Tennessee. Germline trimming cut 1 base from V and 2 bases from J; bases unmatched to any gene: 9. There are 18 residues in the CDR3. Germline loops: CDR1 SGHVS, CDR2 FQNEAQ. Unsorted PBMC samples were amplified in replicate PCRs containing roughly 300 ng DNA, about 30,000 T cell genomes. The protocol was immunoSEQ multiplex PCR, while the TCRdb copy is restricted to in-frame clones and leaves out a portion. Altogether about 490,000 clones are present, about 79% being singletons, with the ten largest covering 10% to 15%.

This TCR derives from a woman in her thirties or forties in good health. Some clones in this sample may be carry-over from other donors' samples. The chain employs TRBV7-8 and TRBJ2-7; 12 bases fit TRBD2. The sequenced material came from PBMCs. CDR3 in DNA: TGTGCCAGCAGCTTAGACTCACCGGGACTAGCGGGCCCCTACGAGCAGTACTTC. It codes for CASSLDSPGLAGPYEQYF. Complete variable domain (other parts from reference TRBV7-8 and TRBJ2-7): GAGVSQSPRYKVAKRGQDVALRCDPISGHVSLFWYQQALGQGPEFLTYFQNEAQLDKSGLPSDRFFAERPEGSVSTLKIQRTQQEDSAVYLCASSLDSPGLAGPYEQYFGPGTRLTVT.